The 8 T cell receptor beta chains reported below all come from one sample, sequenced in a study of T cells in Graves' hyperthyroidism and ophthalmopathy. Amplification yielded TCR beta CDR3 regions, with RNA transcripts as the source. HTBI primers drove first-round RT-PCR of the TCR CDR3. TCRdb itself ran the multiplex PCR reads through MiXCR, one entry per CDR3 protein. The sample has 650,000 to 850,000 distinct CDR3 sequences, around 20% seen once; the top ten hold 16%. The sample was blood. These receptors all stem from a woman aged 45-59 years with Graves' hyperthyroidism that later progressed to Graves' ophthalmopathy.

V usage is TRBV5-1 and J usage is TRBJ1-4; D gene unclear. V lost 2 bases to trimming and J lost 0 bases, with 8 bases between them. The germline CDR1 and CDR2 sequences are SGHRS and YFSETQ. The CDR3 sequence is 15 residues long. Here the CDR3 reads CASSLPTPTNEKLFF. CDR3 coding DNA: TGCGCCAGCAGCTTACCTACACCAACTAATGAAAAACTGTTTTTT. Complete variable domain (other parts from reference TRBV5-1 and TRBJ1-4): KAGVTQTPRYLIKTRGQQVTLSCSPISGHRSVSWYQQTPGQGLQFLFEYFSETQRNKGNFPGRFSGRQFSNSRSEMNVSTLELGDSALYLCASSLPTPTNEKLFFGSGTQLSVL.

This clonotype was picked up many times. This rearrangement joins TRBV12-3 or TRBV12-4 to TRBJ1-6; 7 nucleotides match TRBD1. The J segment lost 10 bases and the V segment lost 7 bases, leaving 13 bases of the junction unmatched. The CDR3 runs 15 residues. The CDR3 DNA sequence: TGTGCCAGCACCCCCTCACCGGGACAGAGGTCACCCCTCCACTTT. Its translation: CASTPSPGQRSPLHF.

The sample holds one count of this clonotype. The J gene is TRBJ2-3, the V gene TRBV19, with 7 bases lining up with TRBD1. After removal of 3 bases from V and 0 bases from J, the junction contained 3 bases not matched to a gene. The CDR3 contains 15 residues. CDR1 is LNHDA, CDR2 SQIVND, per germline (reference sequence). CDR3 sequence (DNA): TGTGCCAGTAGTATCATGGGACAGAGCACAGATACGCAGTATTTT. Residues: CASSIMGQSTDTQYF.

The chain carries TRBV4-1 and TRBJ2-7; D possibly matches TRBD1 or TRBD2 (5 bases each). Germline V lookup: CDR1 MGHRA, CDR2 YSYEKL. The CDR3 runs 14 residues. The V end was cut by 1 base, the J end by 3 bases, with 10 bases between. CDR3 amino acids: CASSQGAGSYEQYF. CDR3 nucleotide sequence: TGCGCCAGCAGCCAAGGTGCAGGGAGCTACGAGCAGTACTTC.

This clonotype was counted ten times or more. The chain uses TRBV7-3 and TRBJ2-1; 8 bases are shared with TRBD2. Germline CDR1 is SGHTA and CDR2 is FQGTGA. The length of the CDR3 is 15 residues. The V segment lost 0 bases and the J segment 2 bases; nucleotides outside the gene matches: 0. In DNA, the CDR3 is TGTGCCAGCAGCTTAACGGGACTAGCCTACAATGAGCAGTTCTTC. Its protein is CASSLTGLAYNEQFF.

This clonotype was observed a few times. The V gene is TRBV2, the J gene TRBJ1-4, with 10 positions matching TRBD1. Germline V CDR1 and CDR2: SNHLY, FYNNEI. After removal of 6 bases from V and 0 bases from J, the junction contained 4 bases not matched to a gene. This CDR3 has 16 residues. CDR3 in amino acids: CASSRDRGATNEKLFF. The CDR3 nucleotides read TGTGCCAGCAGCCGGGACAGGGGTGCAACTAATGAAAAACTGTTTTTT.

This clonotype was recorded at least ten times. The rearrangement links TRBV7-2 to TRBJ1-2; D unresolved. This CDR3 region has 17 residues. The ends were cut back, 1 base at V and 6 bases at J, with 21 bases in the middle. Germline lookup yields CDR1 SGHTA and CDR2 FQGNSA. The CDR3 bases are TGTGCCAGCAGCTTAGTGGATTTCGGGCCGTGGGATAATGGCTACACCTTC. Encoded protein: CASSLVDFGPWDNGYTF.

The table lists this clonotype with a few counts. The rearrangement joins TRBV30 to TRBJ2-7; D remains ambiguous. This CDR3 has 15 residues. Trimming took 0 bases from V and 0 from J, leaving 12 bases between them. Germline CDR1 and CDR2: GTSNPN and SVGIG (reference sequence). The CDR3 nucleotides read TGTGCCTGGAGTGTAAAGATTTCCAGCTCCTACGAGCAGTACTTC. It translates to CAWSVKISSSYEQYF.